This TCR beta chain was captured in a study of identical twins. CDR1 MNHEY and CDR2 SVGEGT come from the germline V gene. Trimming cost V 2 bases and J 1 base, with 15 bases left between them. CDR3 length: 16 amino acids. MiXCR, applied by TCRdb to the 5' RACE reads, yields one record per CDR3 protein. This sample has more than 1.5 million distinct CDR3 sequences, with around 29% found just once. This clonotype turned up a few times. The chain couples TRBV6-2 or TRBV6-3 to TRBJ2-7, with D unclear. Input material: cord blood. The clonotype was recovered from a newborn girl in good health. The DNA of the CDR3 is TGTGCCAGCAGTTACCCCCTTTCGTCTCCTTCCTACGAGCAGTACTTC. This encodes CASSYPLSSPSYEQYF.